The next 28 T cell receptor beta chains were all read from a single sample in a study of T cell responses to AZD1222 COVID-19 vaccine. Data came from immunoSEQ multiplex PCR; TCRdb stores just in-frame clones and leaves some out. This table holds around 170,000 clones, approximately 90% found once. The starting material was peripheral blood, obtained on day 0 of AZD1222 vaccination. All receptors derive from an adult in good health.

The chain joins TRBV6-6 to TRBJ1-1; unclear D gene. Looked up from germline, CDR1 is MNHNY and CDR2 is SVGAGI (reference sequence). The V end lost 2 bases, the J end lost 5 bases, and 12 bases lay between the germline ends. This CDR3 region has 14 residues. CDR3 loop: CASSYREGGTEAFF. The CDR3 nucleotides are TGTGCCAGCAGTTACAGGGAAGGAGGAACTGAAGCTTTCTTT.

The chain has TRBV19 and TRBJ1-6; D unresolved. The germline V gene encodes CDR1 LNHDA and CDR2 SQIVND (reference sequence). V lost 8 bases to trimming and J lost 5 bases, with 7 bases between them. CDR3 size: 12 residues. CDR3: CASRRNNSPLHF. The CDR3 nucleotides are TGTGCCAGTCGCAGAAATAATTCACCCCTCCACTTT.

The chain joins TRBV29-1 to TRBJ2-5; D may correspond to TRBD1 or TRBD2 (5 bases each). Germline CDR1 and CDR2: SQVTM and ANQGSEA. V was clipped by 2 bases and J by 2 bases, with 12 bases between them. The CDR3 runs 14 residues. The CDR3, as DNA: TGCAGCGTTGAATACGGGGCTATTCAAGAGACCCAGTACTTC. Its translation: CSVEYGAIQETQYF.

The rearrangement joins TRBV27 to TRBJ2-2; possible D gene TRBD2, 6 bases. The CDR3 has 16 residues. V shed 3 bases and J shed 4 bases, with 15 bases lying between them. Germline loops: CDR1 MNHEY, CDR2 SMNVEV (reference sequence). CDR3 loop: CASSFFGGVSTGELFF. The CDR3 nucleotides read TGTGCCAGCAGTTTTTTCGGGGGAGTGAGCACCGGGGAGCTGTTTTTT.

The V gene is TRBV10-3, the J gene TRBJ2-2, with a tentative D call TRBD2 (5 bases). The CDR3 totals 14 residues. Germline V gene sequence: CDR1 ENHRY, CDR2 SYGVKD. Between the trimmed V and J ends, which lost 6 bases and 4 bases, there was a span of 12 bases. CDR3 bases: TGTGCCATCAGGGGAGCAGTGAGCACCGGGGAGCTGTTTTTT. The encoded protein is CAIRGAVSTGELFF.

The gene calls are TRBV6-2 or TRBV6-3 and TRBJ1-5; TRBD1 might be the D (5 bases). Germline loops: CDR1 MNHEY, CDR2 SVGEGT. This CDR3 is 12 amino acids long. V shed 2 bases and J shed 8 bases, with 7 bases lying between them. The CDR3 DNA sequence: TGTGCCAGCAGTTACGGGGCGAAGCCCCAGCATTTT. Translated: CASSYGAKPQHF.

Only one count was recorded for this clone. The chain uses TRBV6-4 and TRBJ2-2; 13 positions agree with TRBD2. The CDR3 length is 16 residues. CDR1 and CDR2 from the germline V gene are MRHNA and SNTAGT. V lost 2 bases and J lost 4; bases outside the gene matches: 1. The DNA of the CDR3 is TGTGCCAGCAGTGACGGGACTAGCGGGGCCACCGGGGAGCTGTTTTTT. This translates into CASSDGTSGATGELFF.

The chain uses TRBV3-1 (or the pseudogene TRBV3-2) and TRBJ1-2; 9 bases map to TRBD1. J was trimmed by 1 base and V by 3 bases; bases with no gene match: 3. CDR3 length: 15 amino acids. Looked up from germline, CDR1 is LGHDT and CDR2 is YNNKEL (reference sequence). The DNA of the CDR3 is TGTGCCAGCAGCCACCGACAGGGGGTTAACTATGGCTACACCTTC. This codes for CASSHRQGVNYGYTF.

The chain joins TRBV7-2 to TRBJ1-3; D is ambiguous. V gave up 4 bases and J gave up 4 bases, with 17 bases separating them. The CDR3 has 16 amino acids. Germline values: CDR1 SGHTA, CDR2 FQGNSA. CDR3 protein: CASSSHTDLMGNTIYF. The CDR3, as DNA: TGTGCCAGCAGCTCCCACACTGATTTGATGGGAAACACCATATATTTT.

This clone came up once. The rearrangement uses TRBV15 and TRBJ1-4, with 10 nucleotides matching TRBD1. CDR3 length: 14 residues. With 5 bases clipped from V and 10 bases from J, the junction kept 7 bases outside the gene matches. CDR1 is LNHNV, CDR2 YYDKDF, per germline (reference sequence). The CDR3 DNA follows: TGTGCCACCAGCGCCGACAGGGGGCAAGTAAAACTGTTTTTT. It yields the protein CATSADRGQVKLFF.

The genes are TRBV3-1 (or the pseudogene TRBV3-2) and TRBJ2-5; the match to TRBD2 covers 8 bases. The CDR3 covers 15 residues. J was trimmed by 1 base and V by 0 bases; bases with no gene match: 1. Germline CDR1 reads LGHDT; CDR2 reads YNNKEL (reference sequence). CDR3 in DNA: TGTGCCAGCAGCCAAGAAACTAGCGGCCAAGAGACCCAGTACTTC. Amino acids: CASSQETSGQETQYF.

A single count supports this clone. J is TRBJ1-1 and V is TRBV6-5, with 8 positions matching TRBD1. This CDR3 is built from 13 residues. J was trimmed by 5 bases and V by 2 bases; bases with no gene match: 1. CDR1 and CDR2 from the germline V gene are MNHEY and SVGAGI. The CDR3 DNA reads TGTGCCAGCAGTTACCGACAGGGGACTGAAGCTTTCTTT. Protein: CASSYRQGTEAFF.

The chain employs TRBV6-5 and TRBJ1-5; tentative D call: TRBD1 (6 bases). Germline V gives CDR1 MNHEY, CDR2 SVGAGI. V dropped 0 bases and J dropped 7 bases, with 13 bases sitting between them. The CDR3 is made up of 15 amino acids. The CDR3 sequence: CASSYSPYTGQPQHF. The CDR3 DNA sequence: TGTGCCAGCAGTTACTCGCCATATACAGGGCAGCCCCAGCATTTT.

The chain has TRBV24-1 and TRBJ1-5; D is ambiguous. Trimming shortened V by 1 base and J by 2 bases, and 5 bases separated the two germline ends. This CDR3 spans 14 amino acids. CDR1 KGHDR and CDR2 SFDVKD come from the germline V gene. This CDR3 is CATSDLNGNQPQHF. Here the CDR3 DNA reads TGTGCCACCAGTGATTTAAACGGCAATCAGCCCCAGCATTTT.

This clone was detected only a few times. V usage is TRBV5-4 and J usage is TRBJ2-7; 8 nucleotides align to TRBD1. In germline, CDR1 is SGHNT, CDR2 YYREEE (reference sequence). V lost 4 bases and J lost 6; bases outside the gene matches: 9. The CDR3 loop spans 14 amino acids. CDR3 DNA sequence: TGTGCCAGCAGCACGGACAGGGTAACGGCCGAGCAGTACTTC. Translated: CASSTDRVTAEQYF. The full variable domain, with the rest looked up from reference TRBV5-4 and TRBJ2-7, is ETGVTQSPTHLIKTRGQQVTLRCSSQSGHNTVSWYQQALGQGPQFIFQYYREEENGRGNFPPRFSGLQFPNYSSELNVNALELDDSALYLCASSTDRVTAEQYFGPGTRLTVT.

This chain connects TRBV24-1 to TRBJ2-5; 7 bases line up with TRBD2. The germline CDR1 and CDR2 sequences are KGHDR and SFDVKD. With V trimmed by 3 bases and J by 2 bases, 11 bases remained unmatched. The CDR3 length is 17 residues. This chain's CDR3 is CATSDHPSGWVQETQYF. The CDR3 DNA follows: TGTGCCACCAGTGATCACCCTAGCGGATGGGTTCAAGAGACCCAGTACTTC.

The chain combines TRBV9 with TRBJ1-3; D is unresolved. Deletions cut 4 bases from V and 0 bases from J, with 11 bases between. From germline, CDR1 is SGDLS and CDR2 YYNGEE. The CDR3 has 15 amino acids. The CDR3 DNA sequence: TGTGCCAGCAGCTATGACGCTAGCTCTGGAAACACCATATATTTT. Its translation: CASSYDASSGNTIYF.

The rearrangement joins TRBV7-8 to TRBJ2-3, with 7 bases identical to TRBD2. Trimming removed 5 bases from V and 0 bases from J; junction bases left unmatched: 11. CDR1 is SGHVS and CDR2 is FQNEAQ in the germline V gene. CDR3 size: 17 residues. Written as DNA, the CDR3 is TGTGCCAGCAGCGACCGGGACTACATTTCTAGCACAGATACGCAGTATTTT. Protein product: CASSDRDYISSTDTQYF.

V gene TRBV5-4 combines with J gene TRBJ1-2; 12 bases fit TRBD1. The CDR3 extends over 16 amino acids. Germline CDR1 SGHNT, CDR2 YYREEE (reference sequence). After removal of 4 bases from V and 4 bases from J, the junction contained 8 bases not matched to a gene. Here the CDR3 reads CASSPGGTGGFYGYTF. The CDR3 DNA sequence: TGTGCCAGCAGCCCTGGCGGGACAGGGGGCTTCTATGGCTACACCTTC. The whole variable domain, filled in from reference TRBV5-4 and TRBJ1-2, reads ETGVTQSPTHLIKTRGQQVTLRCSSQSGHNTVSWYQQALGQGPQFIFQYYREEENGRGNFPPRFSGLQFPNYSSELNVNALELDDSALYLCASSPGGTGGFYGYTFGSGTRLTVV.

This clone was observed a few times. This chain joins TRBV2 and TRBJ2-2; TRBD1 is a possible D gene (6 bases). The CDR3 length is 14 residues. V lost 2 bases to trimming and J lost 3 bases, with 7 bases between them. Germline CDR1 SNHLY, CDR2 FYNNEI. Here the CDR3 reads CASSESGDTGELFF. DNA of the CDR3: TGTGCCAGCAGTGAATCAGGGGACACCGGGGAGCTGTTTTTT.

The chain couples TRBV5-1 to TRBJ1-4; D is unresolved. Trimming left V 2 bases short and J 2 bases short, with 10 bases between. This CDR3 contains 15 residues. Germline CDR1 is SGHRS and CDR2 is YFSETQ. CDR3 protein: CASSFFPLTNEKLFF. CDR3 DNA sequence: TGCGCCAGCAGCTTTTTTCCGTTGACTAATGAAAAACTGTTTTTT.

The chain carries TRBV28 and TRBJ1-2; D unresolved. The CDR3 consists of 12 residues. V lost 7 bases, J lost 4 bases, and 10 bases lay in between. The germline gives CDR1 MDHEN, CDR2 SYDVKM. The CDR3, as DNA: TGTGCCAGCACCCCGCTGGGCTATGGCTACACCTTC. It yields the protein CASTPLGYGYTF.

The J gene is TRBJ1-1, the V gene TRBV11-2, with no clear D. CDR1 is SGHAT, CDR2 FQNNGV, per germline. V was cut by 4 bases and J by 5 bases, with 8 bases left in between. The CDR3 totals 12 residues. CDR3 loop: CASSYSGTEAFF. CDR3 DNA sequence: TGTGCCAGCAGCTACTCAGGAACTGAAGCTTTCTTT.

The V call is TRBV5-1, the J call TRBJ2-7, with TRBD1 identical over 7 bases. With V trimmed by 0 bases and J by 3 bases, 3 bases remained unmatched. CDR3 size: 14 residues. Germline-derived CDR1 and CDR2 are SGHRS and YFSETQ. CDR3 DNA: TGCGCCAGCAGCTTGGGGGGACAGCGCTACGAGCAGTACTTC. This encodes CASSLGGQRYEQYF.

This sequence joins TRBV6-5 and TRBJ1-5, with D tentatively TRBD1 (5 bases). There are 13 residues in the CDR3. In germline, CDR1 is MNHEY, CDR2 SVGAGI. V shed 0 bases and J shed 8 bases, with 8 bases lying between them. This CDR3 is CASSYSETEPQHF. The CDR3 DNA reads as TGTGCCAGCAGTTACTCAGAGACAGAGCCCCAGCATTTT.

This clone was observed a single time. The chain employs TRBV20-1 and TRBJ2-2; no clear D. Germline-derived CDR1 and CDR2 are DFQATT and SNEGSKA (reference sequence). V lost 5 bases and J 3 bases, leaving 4 bases between the germline ends. The CDR3 consists of 11 residues. The CDR3: CSALDTGELFF. Here the CDR3 DNA reads TGCAGTGCTCTAGACACCGGGGAGCTGTTTTTT.

This chain uses TRBV11-3 with TRBJ2-6; possibly TRBD1 for D (6 bases). Germline V gene data show CDR1 as SGHNT and CDR2 as YENEEA. V lost 5 bases and J 2 bases, leaving 10 bases between the germline ends. This CDR3 region has 15 residues. CDR3 region: CASSANRAGANVLTF. The CDR3 DNA reads as TGTGCCAGCAGCGCGAACAGGGCTGGGGCCAACGTCCTGACTTTC. Full variable domain (missing parts from reference TRBV11-3 and TRBJ2-6): EAGVVQSPRYKIIEKKQPVAFWCNPISGHNTLYWYLQNLGQGPELLIRYENEEAVDDSQLPKDRFSAERLKGVDSTLKIQPAELGDSAVYLCASSANRAGANVLTFGAGSRLTVL.

The chain combines TRBV6-5 with TRBJ1-5; 8 bases agree with TRBD1. Germline CDR1 is MNHEY and CDR2 is SVGAGI. V shed 7 bases, J shed 7 bases, and the junction held 9 bases outside the gene matches. The CDR3 consists of 14 residues. The CDR3 DNA reads TGTGCCAGCATCCTCAGGGGGCTGGGGCAGCCCCAGCATTTT. This sequence encodes CASILRGLGQPQHF.